A single sample is the source of the 32 T cell receptor beta chains below, sequenced in a study of T cell repertoires in cytomegalovirus infection. Each CDR3 protein is one row after TCRdb ran MiXCR on the reads. The table lists some 310,000 distinct CDR3 sequences, approximately 25% of them singletons. Their recognized antigens are unknown. Sequencing was performed on cultured PBMCs, taken from culture after CMV antigen stimulation. These receptors were obtained from a human donor in good health (CMV status not recorded). Some clones in this sample may be carry-over from other donors' samples.

The chain is built from TRBV11-2 and TRBJ2-7; a possible D gene is TRBD1 (5 bases). Germline CDR1 and CDR2: SGHAT and FQNNGV. Trimming took 4 bases from V and 5 from J, leaving 15 bases between them. The CDR3 is made up of 14 amino acids. The CDR3 DNA reads as TGTGCCAGCAGCTCCCCCAGGGTCCGGGACGAGCAGTACGTC. This sequence encodes CASSSPRVRDEQYV.

As to this clonotype: This sequence may be a read error, since a much larger clone differs from it by one base. The V gene is TRBV19, the J gene TRBJ2-5, with 8 bases aligning to TRBD1. Losses at the gene ends were 7 bases for V and 3 bases for J; bases not matched to a gene: 4. CDR3 length: 13 residues. Germline loops: CDR1 LNHDA, CDR2 SQIVND (reference sequence). The CDR3 is CASKPTGEETQYF. In DNA, the CDR3 is TGTGCCAGTAAACCGACAGGGGAAGAGACCCAGTACTTC.

This clonotype was picked up many times. The gene calls are TRBV7-9 and TRBJ1-5; unclear D gene. CDR1 and CDR2 (germline): SEHNR, FQNEAQ (reference sequence). Trimming shortened V by 1 base and J by 11 bases, and 12 bases separated the two germline ends. The CDR3 runs 13 residues. CDR3 DNA: TGTGCCAGCAGCTTAGGACCTACCACGGCCCAGCATTTT. It translates to CASSLGPTTAQHF.

This clonotype occurred many times. The CDR3 sequence: CASSLMSETQYF. CDR3 sequence (DNA): TGTGCCAGCAGCTTAATGTCAGAGACCCAGTACTTC. V and J are TRBV7-2 and TRBJ2-5; D unresolved. This CDR3 spans 12 amino acids. Germline CDR1 SGHTA, CDR2 FQGNSA. V lost 2 bases to trimming and J lost 4 bases, with 5 bases between them.

This clonotype came up a few times. The rearrangement joins TRBV4-1 to TRBJ2-7, with TRBD2 as a possible D gene (6 bases). Trimming removed 0 bases from V and 6 bases from J, with 18 bases in between. Germline V gene data show CDR1 as MGHRA and CDR2 as YSYEKL. The CDR3 is made up of 16 amino acids. The CDR3 DNA sequence: TGCGCCAGCAGCCAAGATCCGGACTACCGGGACTCCGAGCAGTACGTC. Its protein product is CASSQDPDYRDSEQYV.

This chain links TRBV7-9 with TRBJ1-1, with D perhaps TRBD1 (5 bases). V was pared by 2 bases and J by 0 bases, with 16 bases between. The CDR3 consists of 17 residues. The germline CDR1 and CDR2 sequences are SEHNR and FQNEAQ (reference sequence). The CDR3 reads CASSLWEGSTVNTEAFF. In DNA form, the CDR3 reads TGTGCCAGCAGCTTATGGGAGGGGTCCACAGTGAACACTGAAGCTTTCTTT.

The chain recombines TRBV20-1 with TRBJ1-3; D may be TRBD1 (6 bases). V lost 6 bases and J 3 bases, leaving 9 bases between the germline ends. Germline V gene sequence: CDR1 DFQATT, CDR2 SNEGSKA (reference sequence). The CDR3 runs to 12 residues. In nucleotides, the CDR3 is TGCAGTGCAAGGACAGTTGGAAACACCATATATTTT. As protein: CSARTVGNTIYF.

This clonotype was seen a few times. The chain is built from TRBV4-1 and TRBJ1-5, with TRBD1 matching 7 bases. The CDR3 is 18 residues long. Germline assignment: CDR1 MGHRA and CDR2 YSYEKL. Losses at the gene ends were 2 bases for V and 4 bases for J; bases not matched to a gene: 14. The DNA of the CDR3 is TGCGCCAGCAGCCAACTCCGCCTGGGGGGGACAGTGAATCAGCCCCAGCATTTT. It translates to CASSQLRLGGTVNQPQHF.

This clonotype appeared many times. This chain connects TRBV7-2 to TRBJ1-3; D gene uncertain. V gave up 2 bases and J gave up 1 base, with 9 bases separating them. The CDR3 sequence is 15 residues long. The germline CDR1 and CDR2 sequences are SGHTA and FQGNSA. In DNA form, the CDR3 reads TGTGCCAGCAGCTTAACTTTCGGATCTGGAAACACCATATATTTT. Translated, it gives CASSLTFGSGNTIYF.

This clonotype was seen ten or more times. The chain couples TRBV11-3 to TRBJ1-1; D uncertain. The germline V gene encodes CDR1 SGHNT and CDR2 YENEEA. This CDR3 is built from 13 residues. V lost 5 bases and J 1 base, leaving 8 bases between the germline ends. This CDR3 reads CASSLLGNTEAFF. The CDR3 DNA follows: TGTGCCAGCAGCCTCCTCGGGAACACTGAAGCTTTCTTT.

The table lists this clonotype with a few counts. The V gene is TRBV11-1, the J gene TRBJ2-7; TRBD1 agrees at 12 bases. From germline, CDR1 is SGHAT and CDR2 FQDESV (reference sequence). J lost 7 bases, V lost 5 bases, and 6 bases had no gene match. The CDR3 spans 14 residues. The CDR3 sequence is CASSGDRGLSEQYF. In DNA, the CDR3 is TGTGCCAGCAGCGGGGACAGGGGGCTAAGTGAGCAGTACTTC. The variable domain in full, with the rest retrieved from reference TRBV11-1 and TRBJ2-7, is EAEVAQSPRYKITEKSQAVAFWCDPISGHATLYWYRQILGQGPELLVQFQDESVVDDSQLPKDRFSAERLKGVDSTLKIQPAELGDSAMYLCASSGDRGLSEQYFGPGTRLTVT.

This clonotype showed up just a few times. J is TRBJ2-2 and V is TRBV6-2 or TRBV6-3; D gene uncertain. The CDR3 consists of 13 residues. V lost 0 bases, J lost 7 bases, and 6 bases lay in between. Germline V CDR1 and CDR2: MNHEY, SVGEGT. CDR3 bases: TGTGCCAGCAGTTACTCACAAATCGGGGAGCTGTTTTTT. Translated, it gives CASSYSQIGELFF.

Many counts were recorded for this clonotype. This chain connects TRBV5-6 to TRBJ1-2; 7 bases map to TRBD1. The CDR3 is made up of 15 amino acids. The germline V gene has CDR1 SGHDT and CDR2 YYEEEE. Losses at the gene ends were 5 bases for V and 1 base for J; bases not matched to a gene: 8. In DNA form, the CDR3 reads TGTGCCAGCAGTTCCTCGGGACAGCTTAACTATGGCTACACCTTC. Translated, it gives CASSSSGQLNYGYTF.

The chain combines TRBV9 with TRBJ2-4; D may match TRBD1 or TRBD2 (5 bases each). Per germline, CDR1 SGDLS and CDR2 YYNGEE. The CDR3 has 16 residues. V was trimmed by 3 bases and J by 1 base, leaving 14 bases between them. CDR3 sequence (DNA): TGTGCCAGCAGCGGAACAGGTGGCGGGGCCAAAAACATTCAGTACTTC. This gives the protein CASSGTGGGAKNIQYF.

The J gene is TRBJ2-2, the V gene TRBV7-9; the match to TRBD2 covers 10 bases. V was clipped by 5 bases and J by 0 bases; unmatched bases: 6. CDR3 length equals 17 residues. CDR1 and CDR2 from the germline V gene are SEHNR and FQNEAQ (reference sequence). The CDR3 protein is CASSHRLAGANTGELFF. The CDR3 region has the DNA TGTGCCAGCAGCCACCGTCTAGCGGGGGCGAACACCGGGGAGCTGTTTTTT.

The V call is TRBV20-1, the J call TRBJ2-7, with 11 bases matching TRBD2. The CDR3 spans 14 residues. CDR1 DFQATT and CDR2 SNEGSKA come from the germline V gene (reference sequence). V dropped 5 bases and J dropped 0; count of bases not matched to a gene: 3. Here the CDR3 DNA reads TGCAGTGCTGTCGGACTAGCGGGCTCCTACGAGCAGTACTTC. This translates into CSAVGLAGSYEQYF.

This clonotype was detected only a few times. The rearrangement uses TRBV7-3 and TRBJ2-1, with a possible D match to TRBD2 (5 bases). CDR1 SGHTA and CDR2 FQGTGA come from the germline V gene. The CDR3 consists of 16 residues. V was pared by 1 base and J by 5 bases, with 15 bases between. CDR3 sequence reads: CASSLNLGVINNEQFF. As DNA, the CDR3 is TGTGCCAGCAGCTTAAATCTCGGGGTAATAAACAATGAGCAGTTCTTC.

This clonotype was detected a few times. The chain has TRBV6-1 and TRBJ2-7; 7 bases align to TRBD1. V gave up 7 bases and J gave up 9 bases; unmatched junction bases: 6. The CDR3 extends over 11 amino acids. Germline values: CDR1 MNHNS, CDR2 SASEGT. CDR3 nucleotide sequence: TGTGCCAGCAACGAACAGGGGCGGCAGTACTTC. Translation: CASNEQGRQYF.

The V and J genes are TRBV5-6 and TRBJ2-1, with D perhaps matching TRBD1 (5 bases). The germline V and J ends were trimmed by 1 base and 10 bases, with 12 bases remaining between them. Germline V gene data show CDR1 as SGHDT and CDR2 as YYEEEE. The length of the CDR3 is 13 residues. Here the CDR3 DNA reads TGTGCCAGCAGCTTGTCAGGCCCAGGGGAGCAGTTCTTC. As protein: CASSLSGPGEQFF. Looking up the rest from reference TRBV5-6 and TRBJ2-1 gives the full variable domain: DAGVTQSPTHLIKTRGQQVTLRCSPKSGHDTVSWYQQALGQGPQFIFQYYEEEERQRGNFPDRFSGHQFPNYSSELNVNALLLGDSALYLCASSLSGPGEQFFGPGTRLTVL.

In its sample, this clonotype was seen a few times. This chain links TRBV11-2 with TRBJ2-5; 12 bases match TRBD2. J was trimmed by 5 bases and V by 5 bases; bases with no gene match: 6. Germline-derived CDR1 and CDR2 are SGHAT and FQNNGV. The CDR3 is 15 amino acids. The CDR3 nucleotides read TGTGCCAGCAGCCCAACTAGCGGGAGGAGGGAGACCCAGTACTTC. It translates to CASSPTSGRRETQYF.

This clonotype was seen just once. The V call is TRBV7-2, the J call TRBJ2-1; TRBD1 matches 10 bases. This CDR3 is built from 14 residues. Trimming took 3 bases from V and 8 from J; bases not matched to a gene: 4. Germline loops: CDR1 SGHTA, CDR2 FQGNSA. CDR3 region: CASSLDRGIDEQFF. CDR3 nucleotides: TGTGCCAGCAGCTTGGACAGGGGGATCGATGAGCAGTTCTTC.

This rearrangement joins TRBV19 to TRBJ1-2, with TRBD1 as a possible D gene (6 bases). With 4 bases removed from V and 4 bases from J, the gap between germline ends came to 25 bases. There are 18 residues in the CDR3. Germline V gene sequence: CDR1 LNHDA, CDR2 SQIVND (reference sequence). CDR3 DNA sequence: TGTGCCAGTAGTACTGACACCGGGACAATCCAATATCGCTATGGCTACACCTTC. This codes for CASSTDTGTIQYRYGYTF.

The V call is TRBV7-9, the J call TRBJ2-3; unclear D gene. The CDR3 covers 15 residues. Germline V gene lookup returns CDR1 SEHNR and CDR2 FQNEAQ (reference sequence). V lost 3 bases and J 3 bases, leaving 13 bases between the germline ends. The CDR3 sequence: CASSFSLMETDTQYF. CDR3 sequence (DNA): TGTGCCAGCAGCTTCAGCCTGATGGAGACAGATACGCAGTATTTT.

This clonotype has a count of ten or more. The genes are TRBV7-9 and TRBJ2-1, with D perhaps TRBD2 (5 bases). Germline V lookup: CDR1 SEHNR, CDR2 FQNEAQ (reference sequence). V dropped 5 bases and J dropped 9 bases, with 11 bases sitting between them. The CDR3 totals 12 residues. CDR3 sequence (DNA): TGTGCCAGCAGCGTACTAGAGATTGAGCAGTTCTTC. Protein product: CASSVLEIEQFF.

In its sample, this clonotype was seen many times. The chain joins TRBV12-3 or TRBV12-4 to TRBJ2-5, with no clear D. The CDR3 runs to 12 residues. V was trimmed by 3 bases and J by 2 bases, leaving 4 bases between them. The CDR3 coding sequence is TGTGCCAGCAGTTTCGTGCAAGAGACCCAGTACTTC. This encodes CASSFVQETQYF.

V and J are TRBV27 and TRBJ2-1; D not certain. This CDR3 spans 11 amino acids. Trimming took off 6 bases at V and 9 bases at J, with 9 bases between the two ends. CDR1 is MNHEY and CDR2 is SMNVEV in the germline V gene (reference sequence). The CDR3: CASREASEQFF. The CDR3 DNA follows: TGTGCCAGCAGAGAAGCGAGTGAGCAGTTCTTC.

The rearrangement links TRBV19 to TRBJ1-5; TRBD1 aligns across 7 bases. CDR3 length equals 14 residues. With V trimmed by 2 bases and J by 6 bases, 4 bases remained unmatched. The germline V gene has CDR1 LNHDA and CDR2 SQIVND (reference sequence). CDR3 protein: CASSIRGPGQPQHF. The CDR3 nucleotides read TGTGCCAGTAGTATAAGGGGGCCTGGTCAGCCCCAGCATTTT.

The chain joins TRBV29-1 to TRBJ2-5, with 9 positions matching TRBD2. Germline V gene data show CDR1 as SQVTM and CDR2 as ANQGSEA. Trimming at V came to 3 bases and at J to 3 bases, leaving 2 bases not matched to a gene. CDR3 length: 13 residues. CDR3 loop: CSVEASGKETQYF. CDR3 nucleotides: TGCAGCGTTGAGGCTAGCGGGAAAGAGACCCAGTACTTC.

The chain uses TRBV7-2 and TRBJ2-3; 7 positions agree with TRBD2. CDR3 length: 13 residues. The germline gives CDR1 SGHTA, CDR2 FQGNSA. Trimming took 2 bases from V and 10 from J; bases not matched to a gene: 6. The CDR3 region is CASSLLAASAQYF. DNA for the CDR3: TGTGCCAGCAGCTTACTAGCGGCGTCGGCGCAGTATTTT.

This clonotype was recorded many times. The CDR3 nucleotides read TGTGCCAGCAGCCTGAGACTAGATTTTTACAATGAGCAGTTCTTC. This gives the protein CASSLRLDFYNEQFF. V is TRBV7-6 and J is TRBJ2-1; maybe TRBD2 (6 bases). Germline-derived CDR1 and CDR2 are SGHVS and FNYEAQ. Trimming stripped 5 bases from V and 4 bases from J, with 15 bases between. The CDR3 is made up of 15 amino acids.

This clonotype was seen a few times. CDR3 in amino acids: CASTDADRANQPQHF. CDR3 nucleotide sequence: TGTGCCAGTACCGACGCGGACAGAGCCAATCAGCCCCAGCATTTT. The chain has TRBV19 and TRBJ1-5, with D possibly being TRBD1 (6 bases). Germline values: CDR1 LNHDA, CDR2 SQIVND (reference sequence). V was shortened by 7 bases and J by 3 bases, with 16 bases between the two germline ends. The CDR3 loop spans 15 amino acids.

This clonotype was detected many times. This chain connects TRBV7-2 to TRBJ2-3, with 7 bases aligning to TRBD2. This CDR3 comprises 16 residues. The V segment lost 1 base and the J segment 4 bases; nucleotides outside the gene matches: 8. Germline CDR1 reads SGHTA; CDR2 reads FQGNSA. The CDR3 loop reads CASSLVSGRDADTQYF. The CDR3 coding sequence is TGTGCCAGCAGCTTAGTATCTGGGAGGGACGCAGATACGCAGTATTTT.